These 30 T cell receptor beta chains share one sample of origin, sequenced in a study of T cell repertoires in cytomegalovirus infection. TCRdb re-derived calls from the reads in MiXCR, one entry per CDR3 protein. The sample carries more than 650,000 distinct CDR3 sequences, roughly a third recorded once. The sequenced sample was PBMCs. The receptors come from a human donor in good health (CMV status not recorded). Some clones in this sample may be carry-over from other donors' samples.

This chain uses TRBV9 with TRBJ2-1; D tentatively reads TRBD1 or TRBD2 (6 bases each). Germline CDR1 reads SGDLS; CDR2 reads YYNGEE. This CDR3 is built from 14 residues. The V and J ends lost 0 bases and 6 bases respectively, with 10 bases between them. The CDR3 DNA follows: TGTGCCAGCAGCGTAGACGGGGGCAGCAATGAGCAGTTCTTC. It specifies CASSVDGGSNEQFF.

The rearrangement links TRBV29-1 to TRBJ2-2; 11 bases map to TRBD1. V lost 6 bases, J lost 5 bases, and 2 bases stayed unmatched. The length of the CDR3 is 13 residues. Per the germline V gene, CDR1 is SQVTM and CDR2 is ANQGSEA. The CDR3 loop is CSVGTGGTGELFF. The CDR3 DNA sequence: TGCAGCGTGGGGACAGGGGGGACCGGGGAGCTGTTTTTT.

This chain joins TRBV6-5 and TRBJ1-1, with TRBD1 as a possible D gene (6 bases). The CDR3 spans 15 residues. Trimming removed 2 bases from V and 3 bases from J, with 13 bases in between. CDR1 and CDR2 from the germline V gene are MNHEY and SVGAGI. CDR3 bases: TGTGCCAGCAGTTACGCCGACAGGAAATACACTGAAGCTTTCTTT. Its translation is CASSYADRKYTEAFF.

The rearrangement joins TRBV7-9 to TRBJ2-1; D might be TRBD2 (5 bases). Trimming removed 6 bases from V and 6 bases from J, with 21 bases in between. CDR1 and CDR2 from the germline V gene are SEHNR and FQNEAQ (reference sequence). The CDR3 has 16 amino acids. The CDR3 nucleotides read TGTGCCAGCAGTTATCGGGGTTTCCTTCTGGTCAATGAGCAGTTCTTC. It yields the protein CASSYRGFLLVNEQFF.

As to this clonotype: It is likely a read error, because the conserved phenylalanine at the end of the CDR3 is missing. The genes are TRBV7-7 and TRBJ2-5; weak D call: TRBD1 (5 bases). Germline assignment: CDR1 SSHAT and CDR2 FNYEAQ (reference sequence). The CDR3 covers 14 residues. In DNA, the CDR3 is TGTGCTAGCAGCTTAGGGGCAGCCCAAGAGACCCAGTACTTA. This gives the protein CASSLGAAQETQYL.

This clonotype was found once. The CDR3 DNA is TGTGCCAGCAGCTTAAGACTAGCGACTAACAATGAGCAGTTCTTC. Its translation is CASSLRLATNNEQFF. The chain combines TRBV7-9 with TRBJ2-1, with 8 bases fitting TRBD2. Germline assignment: CDR1 SEHNR and CDR2 FQNEAQ (reference sequence). Trimming cost V 2 bases and J 5 bases; bases outside gene matches: 5. The CDR3 is made up of 15 amino acids.

The gene calls are TRBV20-1 and TRBJ2-1, with a tentative D call TRBD1 (5 bases). V was trimmed by 8 bases and J by 4 bases, leaving 24 bases between them. Germline CDR1 is DFQATT and CDR2 is SNEGSKA (reference sequence). This CDR3 is built from 16 residues. CDR3 region: CSPAGRGPSSYNEQFF. CDR3 DNA sequence: TGCAGTCCCGCCGGTAGGGGCCCAAGCTCTTACAATGAGCAGTTCTTC.

V is TRBV7-9 and J is TRBJ1-1, with D unclear. This CDR3 is 17 amino acids long. V gave up 3 bases and J gave up 0 bases, with 17 bases separating them. Germline CDR1 is SEHNR and CDR2 is FQNEAQ (reference sequence). The chain's CDR3 is CASSFPWEDPMNTEAFF. The CDR3 DNA reads as TGTGCCAGCAGCTTTCCGTGGGAGGATCCCATGAACACTGAAGCTTTCTTT.

This chain uses TRBV29-1 with TRBJ2-6, with D possibly matching TRBD1 (7 bases). The length of the CDR3 is 19 residues. Germline CDR1 SQVTM, CDR2 ANQGSEA. V was shortened by 2 bases and J by 0 bases, with 20 bases between the two germline ends. CDR3 in DNA: TGCAGCGTTGAAATGGGCAGGGGGGAACTCGCCTCTGGGGCCAACGTCCTGACTTTC. This translates into CSVEMGRGELASGANVLTF.

This clonotype was observed a few times. The rearrangement links TRBV28 to TRBJ1-2; D ambiguous. V was shortened by 3 bases and J by 6 bases, with 14 bases between the two germline ends. The CDR3 spans 14 residues. From germline, CDR1 is MDHEN and CDR2 SYDVKM. The CDR3: CASSFVRAGHGYTF. The CDR3 nucleotides read TGTGCCAGCAGTTTCGTACGGGCCGGTCATGGCTACACCTTC.

This clonotype was observed a handful of times. The chain carries TRBV20-1 and TRBJ2-1; 11 nucleotides align to TRBD1. Germline loops: CDR1 DFQATT, CDR2 SNEGSKA (reference sequence). Unmatched junction bases numbered 8, after V lost 2 bases and J lost 8 bases. This CDR3 comprises 15 residues. The DNA for the CDR3 is TGCAGTGCTAGACATTCCAGGACAGGGGGCGATGAGCAGTTCTTC. Encoded protein: CSARHSRTGGDEQFF.

This clonotype turned up a few times. V gene TRBV19 combines with J gene TRBJ2-7; TRBD1 matches at 7 bases. V lost 1 base and J lost 2; bases outside the gene matches: 5. This CDR3 is built from 15 residues. CDR1 and CDR2 (germline): LNHDA, SQIVND (reference sequence). The CDR3 spells CASSIADRETYEQYF. The CDR3 bases are TGTGCCAGTAGTATAGCTGACAGGGAAACCTACGAGCAGTACTTC.

This clonotype showed up many times. This chain connects TRBV7-6 to TRBJ2-5, with 9 bases matching TRBD2. V lost 1 base to trimming and J lost 5 bases; unmatched junction nucleotides: 8. Germline lookup yields CDR1 SGHVS and CDR2 FNYEAQ. The CDR3 runs 16 residues. This CDR3 is CASSLEAGGEEETQYF. CDR3 nucleotides: TGTGCCAGCAGCTTAGAGGCGGGAGGGGAGGAGGAGACCCAGTACTTC.

A remark on this clonotype: Since a much larger clone is just one base distant, this may be a read error. The rearrangement links TRBV6-6 to TRBJ2-2, with TRBD1 identical over 10 bases. CDR1 is MNHNY, CDR2 SVGAGI, per germline (reference sequence). The CDR3 spans 13 residues. V was clipped by 10 bases and J by 4 bases; unmatched bases: 3. The CDR3 region is CATGQGTTGELFF. The CDR3 DNA reads as TGTGCCACGGGACAGGGGACCACCGGGGAGCTGTTTTTT.

This clonotype was seen a handful of times. This chain joins TRBV28 and TRBJ2-7, with 11 bases lining up with TRBD2. V was pared by 4 bases and J by 3 bases, with 11 bases of the junction left unmatched. The CDR3 is 17 residues long. Germline lookup yields CDR1 MDHEN and CDR2 SYDVKM. The CDR3 sequence is CASSSLRASGRIYEQYF. CDR3 nucleotides: TGTGCCAGCAGTTCCCTCCGGGCTAGCGGGAGGATCTACGAGCAGTACTTC.

In its sample, this clonotype was seen many times. The J gene is TRBJ2-7, the V gene TRBV18; 13 bases agree with TRBD2. J lost 0 bases, V lost 5 bases, and 7 bases had no gene match. Germline lookup yields CDR1 KGHSH and CDR2 LQKENI. The CDR3 runs 17 residues. The CDR3 here is CASSFQRTSGGSYEQYF. In nucleotides, the CDR3 is TGTGCCAGCTCATTTCAGCGGACTAGCGGGGGCTCCTACGAGCAGTACTTC.

There are a few counts of this clonotype. The chain uses TRBV28 and TRBJ1-2; TRBD1 agrees at 7 bases. Germline values: CDR1 MDHEN, CDR2 SYDVKM. CDR3 length equals 15 residues. The J segment lost 4 bases and the V segment lost 4 bases, leaving 9 bases of the junction unmatched. CDR3 sequence (DNA): TGTGCCAGCAGTTCCTCGACAGGGTTTCGCTATGGCTACACCTTC. Translated, it gives CASSSSTGFRYGYTF.

This clonotype has a single count. A clone one base away is much larger, so this may be a read error. V usage is TRBV7-2 and J usage is TRBJ1-2; D perhaps matches TRBD1 (5 bases). This CDR3 spans 13 amino acids. Germline V gives CDR1 SGHTA, CDR2 FQGNSA. CDR3 DNA: TGTGCCAGCAGCTTGGGGACTTGGGAGGGCTACAACTTC. It codes for CASSLGTWEGYNF. Looking up the rest from reference TRBV7-2 and TRBJ1-2 gives the full variable domain: GAGVSQSPSNKVTEKGKDVELRCDPISGHTALYWYRQSLGQGLEFLIYFQGNSAPDKSGLPSDRFSAERTGGSVSTLTIQRTQQEDSAVYLCASSLGTWEGYNFGSGTRLTVV.

This clonotype was seen only a few times. The chain recombines TRBV7-9 with TRBJ1-1, with D unclear. Between the trimmed V and J ends, which lost 0 bases and 0 bases, there was a span of 5 bases. Germline lookup yields CDR1 SEHNR and CDR2 FQNEAQ (reference sequence). This CDR3 has 14 amino acids. The CDR3 DNA reads as TGTGCCAGCAGCTTAGCCAGCATGAACACTGAAGCTTTCTTT. Translating gives CASSLASMNTEAFF. The full variable domain, in which reference TRBV7-9 and TRBJ1-1 provide the parts outside the CDR3, is DTGVSQNPRHKITKRGQNVTFRCDPISEHNRLYWYRQTLGQGPEFLTYFQNEAQLEKSRLLSDRFSAERPKGSFSTLEIQRTEQGDSAMYLCASSLASMNTEAFFGQGTRLTVV.

In this sample, this clonotype turned up a few times. The chain has TRBV11-2 and TRBJ2-5; tentative D call: TRBD2 (5 bases). V was shortened by 1 base and J by 5 bases, with 17 bases between the two germline ends. The germline V gene has CDR1 SGHAT and CDR2 FQNNGV. This CDR3 comprises 16 residues. CDR3 sequence (DNA): TGTGCCAGCAGCTTAGCCAGCGGCTCTCAAGGCGAGACCCAGTACTTC. This sequence encodes CASSLASGSQGETQYF.

The rearrangement uses TRBV7-6 and TRBJ2-7; 8 bases match TRBD1. With V trimmed by 2 bases and J by 3 bases, 6 bases remained unmatched. Looked up from germline, CDR1 is SGHVS and CDR2 is FNYEAQ. The CDR3 is 15 residues long. In DNA, the CDR3 is TGTGCCAGCAGCTTACGCCAGGGGGCCATCTACGAGCAGTACTTC. Protein: CASSLRQGAIYEQYF. Variable domain in full (rest from reference TRBV7-6 and TRBJ2-7): GAGVSQSPRYKVTKRGQDVALRCDPISGHVSLYWYRQALGQGPEFLTYFNYEAQQDKSGLPNDRFSAERPEGSISTLTIQRTEQRDSAMYRCASSLRQGAIYEQYFGPGTRLTVT.

This clonotype showed up many times. The V gene is TRBV6-4, the J gene TRBJ2-3; D gene uncertain. The CDR3 totals 14 residues. Trimming took off 3 bases at V and 0 bases at J, with 7 bases between the two ends. Germline CDR1 is MRHNA and CDR2 is SNTAGT. The CDR3 DNA reads TGTGCCAGCAGTGATCGGGCTAGCACAGATACGCAGTATTTT. Its protein product is CASSDRASTDTQYF.

The rearrangement uses TRBV18 and TRBJ1-3; D might be TRBD1 (5 bases). Trimming removed 2 bases at V and 1 base at J, with 9 bases between. Germline V lookup: CDR1 KGHSH, CDR2 LQKENI. The CDR3 totals 15 residues. CDR3 sequence: CASSPTGVSGNTIYF. CDR3 coding DNA: TGTGCCAGCTCACCAACGGGGGTTTCTGGAAACACCATATATTTT. The full variable domain, its missing parts supplied by reference TRBV18 and TRBJ1-3, is NAGVMQNPRHLVRRRGQEARLRCSPMKGHSHVYWYRQLPEEGLKFMVYLQKENIIDESGMPKERFSAEFPKEGPSILRIQQVVRGDSAAYFCASSPTGVSGNTIYFGEGSWLTVV.

The genes are TRBV28 and TRBJ2-7; the match to TRBD1 covers 8 bases. CDR3 length: 16 residues. Germline V gene lookup returns CDR1 MDHEN and CDR2 SYDVKM. With 6 bases clipped from V and 1 base from J, the junction kept 11 bases outside the gene matches. In DNA form, the CDR3 reads TGTGCCAGCAGAGAAGCGCAGGGGGCATGGTCCTACGAGCAGTACTTC. Amino acid sequence: CASREAQGAWSYEQYF.

This clonotype was picked up many times. In DNA, the CDR3 is TGTGCCAGCAGCTTCCCGCAGGGGGCGAACACTGAAGCTTTCTTT. Encoded protein: CASSFPQGANTEAFF. V is TRBV7-2 and J is TRBJ1-1; TRBD1 aligns across 8 bases. The CDR3 totals 15 residues. Germline V gives CDR1 SGHTA, CDR2 FQGNSA. J gave up 1 base and V 3 bases, and 4 bases lay outside the gene matches.

This clonotype was counted a few times. The chain is built from TRBV20-1 and TRBJ2-1, with D hard to call. With 3 bases removed from V and 5 bases from J, the gap between germline ends came to 14 bases. From germline, CDR1 is DFQATT and CDR2 SNEGSKA (reference sequence). CDR3 size: 14 residues. In DNA, the CDR3 is TGCAGTGCTAGGGTCCGAGACCCCGACAATGAGCAGTTCTTC. Amino acids: CSARVRDPDNEQFF.

On this clonotype itself: This may stem from a read error, because a much larger clone lies one nucleotide away. Likely a read error: the CDR3 ends without its conserved phenylalanine or tryptophan. The chain is built from TRBV27 and TRBJ2-7, with 8 bases fitting TRBD2. Germline V gene sequence: CDR1 MNHEY, CDR2 SMNVEV (reference sequence). Trimming cost V 6 bases and J 4 bases; bases outside gene matches: 5. The CDR3 contains 13 residues. For the CDR3, the DNA is TGTGCCAGCAGCGGCGGGGGGCCATACGAGCAGTACTTA. Translated: CASSGGGPYEQYL.

V is TRBV28 and J is TRBJ1-2; D might be TRBD1 (5 bases). Germline V lookup: CDR1 MDHEN, CDR2 SYDVKM. V was clipped by 7 bases and J by 1 base, with 19 bases between them. This CDR3 spans 16 amino acids. DNA for the CDR3: TGTGCCAGCATGAGCTCCGGGGACCCAGTTAACTATGGCTACACCTTC. Translated, it gives CASMSSGDPVNYGYTF.

The table lists this clonotype with a few counts. The chain combines TRBV12-3 or TRBV12-4 with TRBJ1-2, with TRBD1 identical over 7 bases. Germline trimming cut 6 bases from V and 6 bases from J; bases unmatched to any gene: 7. The CDR3 has 13 residues. CDR3 amino acids: CASSETGVHGYTF. CDR3 bases: TGTGCCAGCAGCGAAACAGGGGTACATGGCTACACCTTC.

The chain carries TRBV2 and TRBJ1-6, with a weak D call TRBD1 (5 bases). This CDR3 contains 15 residues. V was clipped by 2 bases and J by 2 bases, with 7 bases between them. In germline, CDR1 is SNHLY, CDR2 FYNNEI. The CDR3, as DNA: TGTGCCAGCAGTGAACAGGGTCCCTATAATTCACCCCTCCACTTT. As protein: CASSEQGPYNSPLHF.